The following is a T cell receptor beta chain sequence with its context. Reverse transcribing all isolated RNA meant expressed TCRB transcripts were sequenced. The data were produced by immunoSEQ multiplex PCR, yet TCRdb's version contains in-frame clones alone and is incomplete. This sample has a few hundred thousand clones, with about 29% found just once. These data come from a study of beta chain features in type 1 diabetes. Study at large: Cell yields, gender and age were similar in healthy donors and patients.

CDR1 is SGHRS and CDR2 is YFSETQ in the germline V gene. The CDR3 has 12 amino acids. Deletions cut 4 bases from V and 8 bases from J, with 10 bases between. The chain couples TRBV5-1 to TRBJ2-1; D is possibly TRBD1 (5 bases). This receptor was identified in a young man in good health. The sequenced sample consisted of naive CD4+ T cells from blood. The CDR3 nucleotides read TGCGCCAGCAGCGTCAGGGCAGATGAGCAGTTCTTC. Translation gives CASSVRADEQFF.